This is a list of T cell receptor beta chains from one sample in a study of Graves' ophthalmopathy and Graves' hyperthyroidism. TCRdb ran MiXCR on the multiplex PCR reads and lists one entry per CDR3 protein. The table lists around 660,000 distinct CDR3 sequences, roughly 39% of them singletons. The sequenced sample consisted of peripheral blood. Receptors were obtained from an adult man with Graves' ophthalmopathy. Both conserved end residues are part of each CDR3. A D gene is named only where the DNA matches it firmly. Not all rows give a size; the values are once, few, many and, for expanded clones, a class.

J gene | V gene | D gene | clone size | CDR3 protein | CDR3 DNA
TRBJ1-1 | TRBV12-5 | - | many | CASEGMWNTEAFF | TGTGCTAGTGAGGGAATGTGGAACACTGAAGCTTTCTTT
TRBJ1-5 | TRBV2 | - | many | CASRWSGNNQPQHF | TGTGCCAGCAGATGGTCGGGGAACAATCAGCCCCAGCATTTT
TRBJ2-5 | TRBV5-1 | TRBD2 | few | CASSLEGGLAGAWETQYF | TGCGCCAGCAGCTTGGAAGGGGGACTAGCGGGAGCGTGGGAGACCCAGTACTTC
TRBJ2-1 | TRBV5-1 | - | - | CASSFNSNYNEQFF | TGCGCCAGCAGCTTCAACTCTAACTACAATGAGCAGTTCTTC
TRBJ2-5 | TRBV5-1 | - | many | CASRVTETQYF | TGCGCCAGCAGGGTGACGGAGACCCAGTACTTC
TRBJ2-7 | TRBV7-2 | - | - | CASSFQLTQWAHEQYF | TGTGCCAGCAGCTTCCAATTAACCCAATGGGCCCACGAGCAGTACTTC
TRBJ1-3 | TRBV6-6 | - | many | CAVSEGRNTIYF | TGTGCCGTCTCCGAGGGTCGTAACACCATATATTTT
TRBJ2-7 | TRBV5-1 | - | - | CASSPSPGGSYEQYF | TGCGCCAGCAGCCCCTCCCCCGGGGGATCCTACGAGCAGTACTTC
TRBJ2-3 | TRBV6-1 | - | few | CASRAATDTQYF | TGTGCCAGCAGGGCCGCCACAGATACGCAGTATTTT
TRBJ2-2 | TRBV7-8 | - | - | CASSTARENTGELFF | TGTGCCAGCAGCACGGCCAGGGAGAACACCGGGGAGCTGTTTTTT
TRBJ2-2 | TRBV7-3 | - | - | CASSFTGPNTGELFF | TGTGCCAGCAGCTTCACGGGACCCAACACCGGGGAGCTGTTTTTT
TRBJ1-6 | TRBV29-1 | - | - | CSVEVGDNSPLHF | TGCAGCGTTGAGGTAGGGGATAATTCACCCCTCCACTTT
TRBJ1-1 | TRBV6-6 | TRBD1 | many | CASSYSTGAEAFF | TGTGCCAGCAGTTACTCGACAGGGGCTGAAGCTTTCTTT
TRBJ1-5 | TRBV7-2 | TRBD1 | many | CASSVTGGRQPQHF | TGTGCCAGCAGCGTCACAGGGGGTCGACAGCCCCAGCATTTT
TRBJ2-7 | TRBV6-1 | - | - | CASSGGRREEQYF | TGTGCCAGCAGTGGGGGTCGCAGGGAAGAGCAGTACTTC
TRBJ1-3 | TRBV7-9 | - | many | CASSPGPDSGNTIYF | TGTGCCAGCAGCCCCGGACCCGACTCTGGAAACACCATATATTTT
TRBJ1-2 | TRBV15 | TRBD1 | many | CATSRLTGAFYGYTF | TGTGCCACCAGCCGACTAACAGGGGCTTTTTATGGCTACACCTTC
TRBJ1-3 | TRBV4-2 | - | many | CASSPRTDSGNTIYF | TGTGCCAGCAGCCCACGGACAGACTCTGGAAACACCATATATTTT
TRBJ1-1 | TRBV25-1 | TRBD1 | - | CASTLEAGTGTFTEAFF | TGTGCCAGCACCCTGGAGGCGGGGACAGGGACGTTCACTGAAGCTTTCTTT